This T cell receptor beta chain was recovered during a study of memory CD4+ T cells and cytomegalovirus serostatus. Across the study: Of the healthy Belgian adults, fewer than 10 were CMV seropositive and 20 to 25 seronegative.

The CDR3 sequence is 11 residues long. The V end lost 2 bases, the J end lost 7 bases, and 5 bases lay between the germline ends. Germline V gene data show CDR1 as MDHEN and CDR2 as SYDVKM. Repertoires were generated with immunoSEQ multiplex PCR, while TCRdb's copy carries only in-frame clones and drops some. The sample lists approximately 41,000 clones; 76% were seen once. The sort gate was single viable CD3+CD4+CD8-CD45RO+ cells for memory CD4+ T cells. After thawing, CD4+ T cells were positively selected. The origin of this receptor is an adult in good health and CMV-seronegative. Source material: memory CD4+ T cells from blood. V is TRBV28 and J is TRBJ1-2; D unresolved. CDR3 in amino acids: CASSLMGGYTF. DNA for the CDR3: TGTGCCAGCAGTTTAATGGGTGGCTACACCTTC.